A single sample gave rise to the 22 T cell receptor beta chains below, sequenced in a study of T cells after yellow fever vaccination. MiXCR was run by TCRdb on the 5' RACE reads, yielding one entry per CDR3 protein. The sample has under 300,000 distinct CDR3 sequences; less than 8.5% are singletons. The sequencing here drew on CD4+ T cells sorted from PBMCs, taken 15 days after the yellow fever booster vaccination. The receptor source for this set is a man between 25 and 39 years old who received the YFV17D yellow fever vaccine.

This clonotype was detected ten times or more. This chain connects TRBV6-2 or TRBV6-3 to TRBJ2-1; D ambiguous. The CDR3 spans 11 residues. Looked up from germline, CDR1 is MNHEY and CDR2 is SVGEGT. Trimming pared 6 bases from V and 5 bases from J, leaving 5 bases between. This CDR3 is CASSRDNEQFF. In nucleotides, the CDR3 is TGTGCCAGCAGCCGAGACAATGAGCAGTTCTTC.

Concerning this clonotype itself: A read error is possible here, since a much larger clone lies one base away. The chain carries TRBV30 and TRBJ2-3; tentative D call: TRBD2 (5 bases). Trimming left V 7 bases short and J 1 base short, with 12 bases between. The length of the CDR3 is 13 residues. Per the germline V gene, CDR1 is GTSNPN and CDR2 is SVGIG (reference sequence). This chain's CDR3 is CALPMRGTDTQYF. The CDR3, as DNA: TGTGCCTTACCAATGAGGGGCACAGATACGCAGTATTTT. The entire variable domain, with the rest obtained from reference TRBV30 and TRBJ2-3, is as follows: SQTIHQWPATLVQPVGSPLSLECTVEGTSNPNLYWYRQAAGRGLQLLFYSVGIGQISSEVPQNLSASRPQDRQFILSSKKLLLSDSGFYLCALPMRGTDTQYFGPGTRLTVL.

This clonotype was seen ten or more times. This sequence joins TRBV7-2 and TRBJ2-4; no definite D call. Trimming took 0 bases from V and 8 from J, leaving 11 bases between them. The length of the CDR3 is 14 residues. From germline, CDR1 is SGHTA and CDR2 FQGNSA. The CDR3 nucleotides are TGTGCCAGCAGCTTAGCGCTGTCCGGAGACATTCAGTACTTC. This sequence encodes CASSLALSGDIQYF.

This clonotype has at least ten counts. This chain connects TRBV11-2 to TRBJ2-7; 8 nucleotides agree with TRBD2. V lost 6 bases to trimming and J lost 1 base; unmatched junction nucleotides: 8. Germline CDR1 and CDR2: SGHAT and FQNNGV. The CDR3 has 15 residues. The CDR3 here is CASRVTGTRSYEQYF. The CDR3 DNA reads as TGTGCCAGCAGGGTTACCGGGACTAGATCCTACGAGCAGTACTTC.

This clonotype has more than one count but fewer than ten. The DNA for the CDR3 is TGCAGTGCTCTCCCCCCAACCGGGACTAGCGGGAATGGGGCCAACGTCCTGACTTTC. Translated: CSALPPTGTSGNGANVLTF. This chain connects TRBV20-1 to TRBJ2-6, with 13 positions matching TRBD2. The length of the CDR3 is 19 residues. CDR1 and CDR2 (germline): DFQATT, SNEGSKA (reference sequence). Trimming took 5 bases from V and 3 from J; bases not matched to a gene: 13.

This clonotype was recorded a few times. V usage is TRBV7-2 and J usage is TRBJ2-3, with D hard to call. The V end lost 5 bases, the J end lost 8 bases, and 11 bases lay between the germline ends. This CDR3 has 12 residues. Germline loops: CDR1 SGHTA, CDR2 FQGNSA. DNA of the CDR3: TGTGCCAGCAGCCTCTTTGACGGTACGCAGTATTTT. Residues: CASSLFDGTQYF.

This clonotype has only a few counts. This rearrangement joins TRBV5-1 to TRBJ1-2; TRBD1 matches at 8 bases. Per the germline V gene, CDR1 is SGHRS and CDR2 is YFSETQ. This CDR3 is built from 15 residues. Trimming removed 2 bases from V and 4 bases from J; junction bases left unmatched: 7. CDR3: CASSFGQGSGYGYTF. CDR3 nucleotide sequence: TGCGCCAGCAGCTTTGGACAGGGCAGCGGCTATGGCTACACCTTC.

The chain couples TRBV20-1 to TRBJ2-7; 9 nucleotides agree with TRBD2. Germline V gives CDR1 DFQATT, CDR2 SNEGSKA (reference sequence). V lost 6 bases, J lost 3 bases, and 9 bases stayed unmatched. This CDR3 has 14 amino acids. The CDR3 is CSAQPPAGGYEQYF. The CDR3 nucleotides are TGCAGTGCGCAGCCCCCAGCGGGAGGCTACGAGCAGTACTTC.

This clonotype was counted a few times. This sequence joins TRBV20-1 and TRBJ2-5, with 7 positions matching TRBD2. CDR1 and CDR2 (germline): DFQATT, SNEGSKA (reference sequence). This CDR3 comprises 12 residues. Trimming took 6 bases from V and 4 from J; bases not matched to a gene: 5. CDR3 loop: CSAEGLRETQYF. The CDR3 DNA follows: TGCAGTGCCGAGGGACTACGAGAGACCCAGTACTTC.

V and J are TRBV28 and TRBJ2-7, with 14 bases aligning to TRBD2. V shed 5 bases, J shed 13 bases, and the junction held 7 bases outside the gene matches. This CDR3 is 13 amino acids long. Germline loops: CDR1 MDHEN, CDR2 SYDVKM. The CDR3 DNA reads as TGTGCCAGCAGTCCCGGGACTAGCGGGAGATATTACTTC. This sequence encodes CASSPGTSGRYYF.

The chain recombines TRBV6-2 or TRBV6-3 with TRBJ2-3; TRBD2 agrees at 7 bases. Germline values: CDR1 MNHEY, CDR2 SVGEGT. V lost 7 bases, J lost 2 bases, and 9 bases stayed unmatched. The CDR3 loop spans 15 amino acids. CDR3 in DNA: TGTGCCAGCACCGTAAGCGGGACCAACACAGATACGCAGTATTTT. Its translation is CASTVSGTNTDTQYF.

The V and J genes are TRBV12-3 or TRBV12-4 and TRBJ2-7; 8 bases fit TRBD1. The junction had 10 bases not matched to a gene; V was cut back by 7 bases and J by 2 bases. There are 15 residues in the CDR3. The CDR3 coding sequence is TGTGCCAGCACCACCGGGACAGGTGGCACCTACGAGCAGTACTTC. Residues: CASTTGTGGTYEQYF.

About this clonotype: A read error may produce the germline difference seen at one junction end. The V call is TRBV5-1, the J call TRBJ1-1, with TRBD1 matching over 10 bases. CDR3 length: 13 residues. Germline loops: CDR1 SGHRS, CDR2 YFSETQ. In DNA form, the CDR3 reads TGCGCCAGCATCTTGGGACAGGGGACTGAAGCTTTCTTT. Its protein is CASILGQGTEAFF.

V is TRBV7-2 and J is TRBJ2-5, with 15 bases matching TRBD2. Germline-derived CDR1 and CDR2 are SGHTA and FQGNSA. J lost 7 bases, V lost 5 bases, and 2 bases had no gene match. CDR3 length equals 14 residues. CDR3 amino acids: CASSGLAGGVTQYF. The CDR3 DNA reads as TGTGCCAGCAGCGGACTAGCGGGAGGGGTGACCCAGTACTTC.

The sample holds many counts of this clonotype. The chain carries TRBV29-1 and TRBJ2-7; 13 positions agree with TRBD2. CDR3 size: 16 residues. V was clipped by 0 bases and J by 6 bases; unmatched bases: 8. The germline gives CDR1 SQVTM, CDR2 ANQGSEA. Written as DNA, the CDR3 is TGCAGCGTTGAAGATCTCACTAGCGGGAGGGCCTCCGAGCAGTACTTC. The encoded protein is CSVEDLTSGRASEQYF.

There are many counts of this clonotype. The chain carries TRBV5-6 and TRBJ1-1, with D uncertain. This CDR3 region has 15 residues. Trimming took off 2 bases at V and 3 bases at J, with 14 bases between the two ends. Germline V gene data show CDR1 as SGHDT and CDR2 as YYEEEE. The CDR3 is CASSFGLAEDTEAFF. CDR3 nucleotide sequence: TGTGCCAGCAGCTTTGGTCTGGCGGAGGACACTGAAGCTTTCTTT. Looking up the rest from reference TRBV5-6 and TRBJ1-1 gives the full variable domain: DAGVTQSPTHLIKTRGQQVTLRCSPKSGHDTVSWYQQALGQGPQFIFQYYEEEERQRGNFPDRFSGHQFPNYSSELNVNALLLGDSALYLCASSFGLAEDTEAFFGQGTRLTVV.

The sample holds a few counts of this clonotype. The chain uses TRBV6-2 or TRBV6-3 and TRBJ2-7; possibly TRBD1 for D (6 bases). V lost 6 bases to trimming and J lost 1 base, with 22 bases between them. Germline V CDR1 and CDR2: MNHEY, SVGEGT. This CDR3 spans 17 amino acids. The CDR3 sequence: CASSTDRRGLVSYEQYF. The CDR3 nucleotides read TGTGCCAGCAGCACGGACAGACGCGGATTAGTATCCTACGAGCAGTACTTC.

This clonotype was found many times. The CDR3 bases are TGCAGTGCTAGATTTCGACAGTCCTACGAGCAGTACTTC. It specifies CSARFRQSYEQYF. The V and J genes are TRBV20-1 and TRBJ2-7; possibly TRBD1 for D (5 bases). Germline CDR1 and CDR2: DFQATT and SNEGSKA (reference sequence). Trimming pared 2 bases from V and 1 base from J, leaving 9 bases between. This CDR3 has 13 residues.

The chain couples TRBV5-4 to TRBJ2-5; a weak D match, TRBD1 (6 bases). This CDR3 is 15 amino acids long. Germline values: CDR1 SGHNT, CDR2 YYREEE (reference sequence). Between the trimmed V and J ends, which lost 4 bases and 2 bases, there was a span of 15 bases. Here the CDR3 reads CASSTRARGQETQYF. CDR3 DNA: TGTGCCAGCAGCACAAGGGCCAGGGGACAAGAGACCCAGTACTTC. The complete variable domain, with remaining parts taken from reference TRBV5-4 and TRBJ2-5, reads ETGVTQSPTHLIKTRGQQVTLRCSSQSGHNTVSWYQQALGQGPQFIFQYYREEENGRGNFPPRFSGLQFPNYSSELNVNALELDDSALYLCASSTRARGQETQYFGPGTRLLVL.

The chain couples TRBV5-8 to TRBJ1-1; D may be TRBD1 (5 bases). The CDR3 extends over 13 amino acids. Germline CDR1 is SGHTS and CDR2 is YDEGEE. V gave up 5 bases and J gave up 4 bases, with 12 bases separating them. Here the CDR3 reads CASRSRGTTEAFF. DNA of the CDR3: TGTGCCAGCAGAAGTAGGGGTACCACTGAAGCTTTCTTT.

This clonotype was detected many times. This chain links TRBV20-1 with TRBJ2-7, with a tentative D call TRBD1 (5 bases). The CDR3 extends over 14 amino acids. Trimming removed 3 bases from V and 3 bases from J, with 15 bases in between. CDR1 is DFQATT, CDR2 SNEGSKA, per germline (reference sequence). The CDR3 protein is CSARAQGSNYEQYF. Written as DNA, the CDR3 is TGCAGTGCTAGGGCCCAGGGAAGCAACTACGAGCAGTACTTC.

Many counts were recorded for this clonotype. The chain recombines TRBV29-1 with TRBJ2-3, with D perhaps matching TRBD2 (5 bases). Trimming took off 3 bases at V and 1 base at J, with 5 bases between the two ends. The CDR3 has 12 amino acids. CDR1 is SQVTM and CDR2 is ANQGSEA in the germline V gene. Written as DNA, the CDR3 is TGCAGCGTTGACGGGGGCACAGATACGCAGTATTTT. Its protein product is CSVDGGTDTQYF.